Each of the 10 T cell receptor beta chains below was sequenced from the same sample in a study of radiotherapy plus CTLA-4 blockade in lung cancer. Libraries were prepared by immunoSEQ multiplex PCR; TCRdb keeps only in-frame clonotypes and omits some of them. This sample carries about 27,000 clones, over 70% of them seen once, and the ten largest clones take around 3.5%. The input for sequencing was peripheral blood, taken from a patient treated with radiotherapy plus ipilimumab. These receptors were collected from a human donor with non-small cell lung cancer who had stable disease on radiotherapy plus ipilimumab.

The chain couples TRBV28 to TRBJ2-2, with TRBD1 matching over 7 bases. V lost 5 bases and J lost 3; bases outside the gene matches: 6. The length of the CDR3 is 15 residues. In germline, CDR1 is MDHEN, CDR2 SYDVKM. In DNA, the CDR3 is TGTGCCAGCAGTCCCTCCGACAGGGACACCGGGGAGCTGTTTTTT. Its translation: CASSPSDRDTGELFF.

The chain joins TRBV4-2 to TRBJ2-3; D gene ambiguous. The germline gives CDR1 LGHNA, CDR2 YNFKEQ. This CDR3 has 18 amino acids. V was trimmed by 0 bases and J by 6 bases, leaving 22 bases between them. CDR3 in DNA: TGTGCCAGCAGCCAAGACGCTGGGTTAGACTCCGGGCGGGATACGCAGTATTTT. It specifies CASSQDAGLDSGRDTQYF.

This sequence joins TRBV27 and TRBJ1-2; D is undetermined. V lost 3 bases and J lost 8, with 22 bases in between. The CDR3 has 16 amino acids. CDR1 is MNHEY and CDR2 is SMNVEV in the germline V gene (reference sequence). The CDR3 DNA is TGTGCCAGCAGTTTTAGAATGGCCTTACCGACGACCGGCTACACCTTC. Protein: CASSFRMALPTTGYTF.

The V call is TRBV7-8, the J call TRBJ2-2; TRBD2 aligns across 8 bases. Per the germline V gene, CDR1 is SGHVS and CDR2 is FQNEAQ. Trimming took 2 bases from V and 0 from J; bases not matched to a gene: 8. This CDR3 has 18 residues. For the CDR3, the DNA is TGTGCCAGCAGCTTATCTCTGGGTAGCGGGGCGAACACCGGGGAGCTGTTTTTT. Its translation: CASSLSLGSGANTGELFF.

The rearrangement uses TRBV27 and TRBJ2-3; 16 bases are shared with TRBD2. V shed 1 base, J shed 5 bases, and the junction held 12 bases outside the gene matches. The CDR3 consists of 20 residues. CDR1 and CDR2 from the germline V gene are MNHEY and SMNVEV (reference sequence). CDR3 amino acids: CASSLLGTSGRAIMGDTQYF. CDR3 in DNA: TGTGCCAGCAGTTTATTAGGGACTAGCGGGAGGGCCATTATGGGAGATACGCAGTATTTT.

The chain is built from TRBV5-4 and TRBJ1-2; 7 nucleotides line up with TRBD1. V lost 4 bases, J lost 6 bases, and 6 bases stayed unmatched. The germline CDR1 and CDR2 sequences are SGHNT and YYREEE (reference sequence). The CDR3 sequence is 13 residues long. CDR3: CASSLTGSDGYTF. The CDR3, as DNA: TGTGCCAGCAGCCTGACAGGGTCGGATGGCTACACCTTC.

V is TRBV4-3 and J is TRBJ1-4, with TRBD1 matching over 9 bases. V trimming: 2 bases; J trimming: 7 bases; junction bases outside the gene matches: 5. Germline lookup yields CDR1 LGHNA and CDR2 YSLEER. CDR3 length equals 15 residues. The CDR3 DNA reads TGCGCCAGCAGCCAAAAGACGGGACAGGGTGAAAAACTGTTTTTT. It yields the protein CASSQKTGQGEKLFF.

The chain joins TRBV18 to TRBJ2-3; TRBD2 agrees at 12 bases. Per germline, CDR1 KGHSH and CDR2 LQKENI. The V segment lost 3 bases and the J segment 1 base; nucleotides outside the gene matches: 8. This CDR3 spans 18 amino acids. Here the CDR3 DNA reads TGTGCCAGCTCACCCCCGGTACTAGCGGGAGGCCGCACAGATACGCAGTATTTT. As protein: CASSPPVLAGGRTDTQYF.

CDR3 sequence (DNA): TGTGCCAGCAGTTCGTCAGCGGCGGACAACACAGATACGCAGTATTTT. It yields the protein CASSSSAADNTDTQYF. J is TRBJ2-3 and V is TRBV6-5; D is perhaps TRBD1 or TRBD2 (5 bases each). Trimming stripped 4 bases from V and 2 bases from J, with 16 bases between. The CDR3 extends over 16 amino acids. CDR1 is MNHEY, CDR2 SVGAGI, per germline.

This rearrangement joins TRBV30 to TRBJ2-5; perhaps TRBD2 as D (5 bases). With 3 bases removed from V and 5 bases from J, the gap between germline ends came to 19 bases. This CDR3 contains 15 residues. Germline CDR1 and CDR2: GTSNPN and SVGIG (reference sequence). The CDR3 reads CAWRNSGVIWETQYF. CDR3 nucleotide sequence: TGTGCCTGGAGAAATTCCGGGGTAATTTGGGAGACCCAGTACTTC.